Listed below are T cell receptor beta chains from one sample, sequenced in a study of blood T cell repertoires in COVID-19. Sequencing was performed with immunoSEQ multiplex PCR; in TCRdb, only in-frame clones are kept and a portion is missing. Of some 150,000 clones in the sample, 84% were seen once. Sequenced input: peripheral blood. These TCRs come from a woman in her forties or fifties in a cohort sampled during active or convalescent COVID-19. CDR3s include the opening cysteine and the closing phenylalanine or tryptophan. D genes are given only for firm matches. The size of a clone is reported for some rows only, either as once, few or many, or as a class for expanded clones.

CDR3 protein | CDR3 DNA | D gene | clone size | J gene | V gene
CASSPDRGVGGYTF | TGTGCCAGCAGCCCCGACAGGGGAGTAGGTGGCTACACCTTC | TRBD1 | - | TRBJ1-2 | TRBV5-6
CASSSPGQQETQYF | TGTGCCAGTAGTTCACCGGGACAGCAAGAGACCCAGTACTTC | TRBD1 | - | TRBJ2-5 | TRBV19
CASSSRYRGEDTEAFF | TGTGCCAGCAGCTCAAGGTACAGGGGGGAAGACACTGAAGCTTTCTTT | TRBD1 | - | TRBJ1-1 | TRBV13
CASSSPSGVVTEAFF | TGTGCCAGCAGCTCGCCCTCCGGGGTAGTCACTGAAGCTTTCTTT | - | few | TRBJ1-1 | TRBV4-2
CASRQGLGGNYGYTF | TGTGCCAGTAGGCAGGGCCTGGGGGGTAACTATGGCTACACCTTC | - | - | TRBJ1-2 | TRBV19
CASSYPDSARTQYF | TGTGCCAGCAGTTACCCCGACAGCGCACGGACCCAGTACTTC | - | - | TRBJ2-5 | TRBV6-5
CAWSVHGTGYSPLHF | TGTGCCTGGAGTGTACACGGGACAGGGTATTCACCCCTCCACTTT | TRBD1 | - | TRBJ1-6 | TRBV30
CASSSGTEYGYTF | TGTGCCAGCAGCTCCGGGACAGAGTATGGCTACACCTTC | TRBD1 | - | TRBJ1-2 | TRBV6-8
CASSLAGLSQETQYF | TGTGCCAGCAGCTTAGCGGGACTCTCCCAAGAGACCCAGTACTTC | - | - | TRBJ2-5 | TRBV7-7
CASSFYRDTEAFF | TGTGCCAGCAGTTTTTACAGGGACACTGAAGCTTTCTTT | - | - | TRBJ1-1 | TRBV12-3/TRBV12-4
CASRSPGLAGGRYNEQFF | TGTGCCAGCAGATCCCCGGGACTAGCGGGGGGCCGCTACAATGAGCAGTTCTTC | TRBD2 | once | TRBJ2-1 | TRBV27
CASSPGHPNRQFF | TGCGCCAGCAGCCCCGGACACCCAAATAGGCAGTTCTTC | - | - | TRBJ2-1 | TRBV5-1
CASRLTGAVIYEQYF | TGTGCCAGCAGGTTAACAGGGGCCGTCATCTACGAGCAGTACTTC | TRBD1 | - | TRBJ2-7 | TRBV7-3
CASSTRDRGNYGYTF | TGTGCCAGCAGTACTCGGGACAGGGGAAACTATGGCTACACCTTC | TRBD1 | - | TRBJ1-2 | TRBV6-5
CASSTRDQETQYF | TGTGCCAGCAGTACCAGGGACCAAGAGACCCAGTACTTC | - | - | TRBJ2-5 | TRBV21-1
CSASSGTGNSPLHF | TGCAGTGCTAGTTCAGGGACAGGGAATTCACCCCTCCACTTT | TRBD1 | few | TRBJ1-6 | TRBV20-1
CASSLEVSGAQETQYF | TGCGCCAGCAGCTTGGAGGTTAGCGGGGCTCAAGAGACCCAGTACTTC | TRBD2 | once | TRBJ2-5 | TRBV5-1
CSARSSGVVFF | TGCAGTGCTAGATCTAGCGGGGTGGTGTTTTTT | TRBD2 | - | TRBJ2-2 | TRBV20-1
CATSRGGDANQPQHF | TGTGCCACCAGCAGAGGGGGGGACGCCAATCAGCCCCAGCATTTT | - | - | TRBJ1-5 | TRBV15
CASSQDIHRGGYGYTF | TGCGCCAGCAGCCAAGATATTCACAGGGGCGGCTATGGCTACACCTTC | TRBD1 | few | TRBJ1-2 | TRBV4-3
CASSPGPGVTYEQYF | TGTGCCAGCAGCCCCGGGCCGGGGGTAACCTACGAGCAGTACTTC | - | once | TRBJ2-7 | TRBV3-1/TRBV3-2
CASRADRVSQPQHF | TGTGCCAGCAGGGCCGACAGGGTTAGCCAGCCCCAGCATTTT | TRBD1 | - | TRBJ1-5 | TRBV2
CAANRGIYEQYF | TGTGCCGCTAACAGGGGGATCTACGAGCAGTACTTC | TRBD1 | - | TRBJ2-7 | TRBV6-6
CASSYLGQGGRYTF | TGTGCCAGCAGCTATCTTGGACAGGGAGGCCGCTACACCTTC | TRBD1 | - | TRBJ1-2 | TRBV13
CASSPYQGTGTEAFF | TGTGCCAGCAGTCCTTATCAGGGTACTGGGACTGAAGCTTTCTTT | - | few | TRBJ1-1 | TRBV25-1
CASSKTSTHSYEQYF | TGTGCCAGCAGCAAGACTTCAACTCACTCCTACGAGCAGTACTTC | - | - | TRBJ2-7 | TRBV11-1
CASSPGLEGPGTRETQYF | TGTGCCAGCAGCCCGGGACTAGAAGGGCCCGGAACACGGGAGACCCAGTACTTC | TRBD2 | - | TRBJ2-5 | TRBV3-1/TRBV3-2
CATSRGDFGRSHEQYF | TGTGCCACCAGCAGAGGGGACTTCGGGAGATCCCACGAGCAGTACTTC | - | - | TRBJ2-7 | TRBV15
CASSLQGAGNTIYF | TGTGCCAGCAGCTTACAGGGGGCCGGAAACACCATATATTTT | TRBD1 | - | TRBJ1-3 | TRBV11-2
CASSQGGGGGTEAFF | TGTGCCAGCAGCCAAGGAGGCGGGGGAGGGACTGAAGCTTTCTTT | - | - | TRBJ1-1 | TRBV3-1/TRBV3-2
CASSATGSAAETQYF | TGTGCCAGCAGTGCAACCGGGTCCGCAGCAGAGACCCAGTACTTC | - | - | TRBJ2-5 | TRBV2
CASSPGLAGGHGETQYF | TGTGCCAGCAGCCCGGGACTAGCGGGGGGGCATGGAGAGACCCAGTACTTC | TRBD2 | - | TRBJ2-5 | TRBV3-1/TRBV3-2
CASTNTGSGGANYGYTF | TGTGCCAGTACAAATACAGGGTCAGGAGGAGCTAACTATGGCTACACCTTC | - | - | TRBJ1-2 | TRBV19
CASSSGGYGYTF | TGCGCCAGCAGCTCAGGGGGCTATGGCTACACCTTC | TRBD1 | - | TRBJ1-2 | TRBV5-1
CASSLRQGSVNEQFF | TGTGCCAGCAGCTTAAGACAGGGGAGTGTCAATGAGCAGTTCTTC | TRBD1 | - | TRBJ2-1 | TRBV7-9
CASSQGQTFYNEQFF | TGCGCCAGCAGCCAGGGACAGACATTCTACAATGAGCAGTTCTTC | TRBD1 | - | TRBJ2-1 | TRBV5-1
CASSPTSGGGDTQYF | TGTGCCAGCAGCCCGACTAGCGGGGGCGGAGATACGCAGTATTTT | TRBD2 | - | TRBJ2-3 | TRBV25-1
CASSPTVNRGGGYTF | TGTGCCAGCAGCCCGACCGTTAACAGGGGAGGTGGCTACACCTTC | TRBD1 | - | TRBJ1-2 | TRBV27
CASSPTAATSTEAFF | TGTGCCAGCAGCCCCACAGCCGCGACATCCACTGAAGCTTTCTTT | - | - | TRBJ1-1 | TRBV7-6
CASSVAEAPYGYTF | TGTGCCAGCAGCGTAGCAGAGGCCCCCTATGGCTACACCTTC | - | few | TRBJ1-2 | TRBV9
CASSLTGDSNQPQHF | TGTGCCAGCAGCTTAACAGGAGATAGCAATCAGCCCCAGCATTTT | - | - | TRBJ1-5 | TRBV7-8
CASSLGAGGRSLTGNTIYF | TGTGCCAGCAGCCTCGGGGCCGGCGGGAGGAGCTTAACTGGAAACACCATATATTTT | - | many | TRBJ1-3 | TRBV3-1/TRBV3-2
CASSFGPAGYGYTF | TGTGCCAGCAGTTTCGGGCCAGCGGGCTATGGCTACACCTTC | - | - | TRBJ1-2 | TRBV27
CASSPRGQGFENYGYTF | TGTGCCAGCTCACCTCGGGGACAGGGGTTCGAAAACTATGGCTACACCTTC | TRBD1 | - | TRBJ1-2 | TRBV18
CASSFWGSVNTGELFF | TGTGCCAGCAGTTTTTGGGGCTCCGTGAACACCGGGGAGCTGTTTTTT | - | - | TRBJ2-2 | TRBV27
CASSSRTGPYEQYF | TGTGCCAGCAGTTCACGGACAGGGCCCTACGAGCAGTACTTC | TRBD1 | few | TRBJ2-7 | TRBV7-9
CSVPTLPTSGGAEQFF | TGCAGCGTTCCCACCTTACCGACTAGCGGGGGGGCCGAGCAGTTCTTC | TRBD2 | - | TRBJ2-1 | TRBV29-1
CASSHSGELFF | TGTGCCAGCAGCCACTCCGGGGAGCTGTTTTTT | - | - | TRBJ2-2 | TRBV3-1/TRBV3-2
CASSTGTGVRDEKLFF | TGCGCCAGCAGCACCGGGACAGGGGTCCGGGATGAAAAACTGTTTTTT | TRBD1 | - | TRBJ1-4 | TRBV5-1
CASSLAGGLVDEQFF | TGCGCCAGCAGCTTAGCGGGGGGGCTGGTGGATGAGCAGTTCTTC | TRBD2 | - | TRBJ2-1 | TRBV5-1
CASSIGGTSPRELFF | TGTGCCAGTAGTATCGGGGGGACATCACCGCGGGAGCTGTTTTTT | - | - | TRBJ2-2 | TRBV19
CASSKDKDRVCYEQYF | TGTGCCAGCAGCAAAGATAAGGACAGGGTCTGCTACGAGCAGTACTTC | - | once | TRBJ2-7 | TRBV21-1
CASSQYRVGNTIYF | TGTGCCAGCAGCCAATACAGGGTTGGAAACACCATATATTTT | - | - | TRBJ1-3 | TRBV9
CASTLGGGDTQYF | TGTGCCAGCACCCTAGGGGGTGGAGATACGCAGTATTTT | - | few | TRBJ2-3 | TRBV12-3/TRBV12-4
CASRATDRVNYGYTF | TGTGCCAGCAGGGCCACGGACAGGGTTAACTATGGCTACACCTTC | TRBD1 | - | TRBJ1-2 | TRBV6-5
CASSPLNPGLAGMAGKTQYF | TGTGCCAGCAGCCCCCTAAACCCGGGACTAGCGGGGATGGCTGGAAAGACCCAGTACTTC | TRBD2 | - | TRBJ2-5 | TRBV6-6
CASSFSPSAGNTIYF | TGTGCCAGCAGCTTCTCCCCCAGCGCGGGAAACACCATATATTTT | - | - | TRBJ1-3 | TRBV7-9